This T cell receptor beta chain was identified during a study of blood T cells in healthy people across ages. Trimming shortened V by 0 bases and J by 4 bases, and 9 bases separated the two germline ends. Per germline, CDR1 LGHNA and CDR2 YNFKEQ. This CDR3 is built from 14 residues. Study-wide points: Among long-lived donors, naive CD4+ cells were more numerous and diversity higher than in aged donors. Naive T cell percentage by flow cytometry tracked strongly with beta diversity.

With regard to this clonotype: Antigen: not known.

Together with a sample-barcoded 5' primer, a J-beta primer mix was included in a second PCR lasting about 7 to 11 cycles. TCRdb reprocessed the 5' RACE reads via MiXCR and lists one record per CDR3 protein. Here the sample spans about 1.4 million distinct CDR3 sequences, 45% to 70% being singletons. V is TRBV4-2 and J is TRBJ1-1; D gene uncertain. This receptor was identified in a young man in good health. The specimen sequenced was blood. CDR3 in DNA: TGTGCCAGCAGCCAAGATCCGGGAAGCACTGAAGCTTTCTTT. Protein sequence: CASSQDPGSTEAFF.